What follows describes a single TCR beta chain. Its cognate antigen is unknown. Sequencing was preceded by expansion of antigen-specific CD4+ T cells with viral peptide pools in the ViraFEST assay. An approximately 10-day culture period preceded the isolation of CD4+ T cells. Participants completed two doses of the BNT162b2 or mRNA-1273 vaccine. The culture medium for about 2 million PBMC per well included about 9.2 IU/ml IL-2 and about 9.9 ug/ml peptides. The authors replaced half the medium with IL-2 medium on days 3 and 7. The protocol was immunoSEQ multiplex PCR, while the TCRdb copy is restricted to in-frame clones and leaves out a portion. The repertoire holds approximately 61,000 clones, with 73% as singletons. This sample is part of a study of vaccination effects on CD4 cells after COVID-19. Study in general: Post-vaccine sampling occurred a median 72 days after the second dose. Overall study findings and caveats: There was only 1 of 255 vaccine-induced clones in healthy vaccinees that cross-reacted with common cold coronaviruses.

The CDR3 contains 15 residues. The germline V gene has CDR1 SGHRS and CDR2 YFSETQ. V was clipped by 4 bases and J by 5 bases; unmatched bases: 10. The sequencing used CD4+ T cells from PBMCs cultured with HCoV-229E spike peptides, collected after COVID-19 vaccination. The rearrangement joins TRBV5-1 to TRBJ1-2, with TRBD1 matching over 8 bases. The source is a human donor who received a COVID-19 vaccine. The CDR3 is CASSAIGQGLYGYTF. CDR3 coding DNA: TGCGCCAGCAGCGCAATTGGACAGGGACTGTATGGCTACACCTTC.